This record concerns one T cell receptor beta chain sequence. The target antigen is unknown. The second PCR ran about 6 to 12 cycles with a sample-barcoded 5' primer and J-beta primers. The template-switch adaptor was a 5' adaptor with 12 random nucleotides. It tagged each cDNA molecule. TCRdb called the 5' RACE reads again in MiXCR, with one record for every CDR3 protein. The sample records over a million distinct CDR3 sequences, roughly 45% being singletons. The sample comes from a study of blood T cells in healthy people across ages. Overall study results and limits: Measured against age, TCR beta diversity per million T cells decreased in a roughly linear manner.

The CDR3 spans 15 residues. V was pared by 5 bases and J by 6 bases, with 14 bases between. Per germline, CDR1 SEHNR and CDR2 FQNEAQ (reference sequence). Sequencing was carried out using blood. The rearrangement joins TRBV7-9 to TRBJ1-6; maybe TRBD1 (6 bases). This clonotype was sampled from a young woman in good health. The CDR3 protein is CASSLRTASNSPLHF. CDR3 nucleotide sequence: TGTGCCAGCAGCCTTAGGACAGCCTCTAATTCACCCCTCCACTTT.